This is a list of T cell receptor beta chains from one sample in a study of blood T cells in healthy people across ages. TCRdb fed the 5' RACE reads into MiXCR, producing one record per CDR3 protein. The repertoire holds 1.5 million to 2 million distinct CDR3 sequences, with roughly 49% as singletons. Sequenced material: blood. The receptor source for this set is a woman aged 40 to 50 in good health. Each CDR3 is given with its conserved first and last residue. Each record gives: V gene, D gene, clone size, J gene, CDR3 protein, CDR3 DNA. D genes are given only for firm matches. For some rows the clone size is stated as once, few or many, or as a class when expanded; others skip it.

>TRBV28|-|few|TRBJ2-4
CASTSFRTKNIQYF
TGTGCCAGCACCTCCTTCCGCACCAAAAACATTCAGTACTTC
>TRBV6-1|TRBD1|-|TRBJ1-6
CASSGIGTDNSPLHF
TGTGCCAGCAGTGGGATCGGGACAGATAATTCACCCCTCCACTTT
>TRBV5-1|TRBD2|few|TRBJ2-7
CASSKGTSGSYEQYF
TGCGCCAGCAGCAAGGGGACTAGCGGGTCCTACGAGCAGTACTTC
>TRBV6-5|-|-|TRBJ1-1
CASSRSTNTEAFF
TGTGCCAGCAGTCGTAGCACGAACACTGAAGCTTTCTTT
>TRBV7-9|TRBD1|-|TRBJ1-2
CASSLIGGADYTF
TGTGCCAGCAGTCTTATAGGGGGCGCGGACTACACCTTC
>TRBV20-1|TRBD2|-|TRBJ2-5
CSAIGGTTNNEQYF
TGCAGTGCTATCGGGGGGACTACAAACAATGAGCAGTACTTC
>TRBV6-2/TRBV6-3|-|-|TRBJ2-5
CASSSGMQETQYF
TGTGCCAGCAGTTCTGGGATGCAAGAGACCCAGTACTTC
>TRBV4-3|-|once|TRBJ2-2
CASSQSSAAVRTGELFF
TGCGCCAGCAGCCAATCCTCCGCAGCGGTGCGCACCGGGGAGCTGTTTTTT
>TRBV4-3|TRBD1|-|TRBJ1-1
CASSAGTGEGGAFF
TGCGCCAGCAGCGCAGGGACAGGGGAAGGGGGGGCTTTCTTT
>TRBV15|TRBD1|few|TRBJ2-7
CATSRDRDRVTSYEQYF
TGTGCCACCAGCAGAGATCGGGACAGGGTGACCTCCTACGAGCAGTACTTC
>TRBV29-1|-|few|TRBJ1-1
CSVVPPLNTEAFF
TGCAGCGTTGTACCTCCGTTGAACACTGAAGCTTTCTTT
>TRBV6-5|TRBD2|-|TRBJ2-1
CASSYRSGWGGYNEQFF
TGTGCCAGCAGTTACCGATCGGGTTGGGGGGGTTACAATGAGCAGTTCTTC
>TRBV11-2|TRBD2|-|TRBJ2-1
CASSLAARLAGVQFF
TGTGCCAGCAGCTTAGCCGCCCGACTAGCGGGGGTACAGTTCTTC